Detailed here is one T cell receptor (beta chain). What it binds is not known. The CDR3 runs to 14 residues. Losses at the gene ends were 6 bases for V and 8 bases for J; bases not matched to a gene: 10. CDR1 and CDR2 from the germline V gene are MDHEN and SYDVKM. The source of the sample is a study of beta chain features in type 1 diabetes. Reverse transcribing all isolated RNA meant expressed TCRB transcripts were sequenced. The protocol was immunoSEQ multiplex PCR, while the TCRdb copy is restricted to in-frame clones and leaves out a portion. The sample has about 660,000 clones; around 15% are singletons. Findings and caveats of the study: More deletions and fewer insertions at VDJ junctions were found in patients with type 1 diabetes. For Type 1 diabetes patients, all four CD4+ subsets carried TCRB CDR3s that were moderately but significantly shorter.

Sequencing was done on a sample of naive CD4+ T cells from blood. The receptor was isolated from a man younger than 30 with type 1 diabetes. The chain has TRBV28 and TRBJ1-1; 9 bases are shared with TRBD1. The CDR3 bases are TGTGCCAGCAGCCAAACACAGGGGGCCGGGGAAGCTTTCTTT. This sequence encodes CASSQTQGAGEAFF.